Here is one TCR beta chain with its context. Its specificity is not known. The data belong to a study of radiation and T cells in renal cell carcinoma. With 5 bases removed from V and 6 bases from J, the gap between germline ends came to 14 bases. CDR1 and CDR2 (germline): MNHNS, SASEGT. The CDR3 consists of 14 residues. Time point in this sample: baseline pretreatment blood. Treatment described: 15 Gy SBRT to primary tumor, nephrectomy 4 weeks later. Study-wide findings and caveats: Baseline intratumoral clonotype presence is unknown without pretreatment biopsies. Top tumor clonotypes rose in blood 2 weeks post-radiation, then contracted.

Only in-frame clones appear in the TCRdb table, and some are missing; sequencing was by immunoSEQ multiplex PCR. This table has 100,000 to 150,000 clones, roughly 80% appearing once. This chain uses TRBV6-1 with TRBJ2-1; D is perhaps TRBD1 or TRBD2 (5 bases each). Here the sequenced sample was blood, taken from a patient whose treatment included radiotherapy and nephrectomy. This clonotype originated in a woman between 55 and 75 years old with renal cell carcinoma. Here the CDR3 DNA reads TGTGCCAGCAGTCGGGACCCCGAGGGCAATGAGCAGTTCTTC. This sequence encodes CASSRDPEGNEQFF.